This TCR beta chain was profiled in a study of blood T cell repertoires in COVID-19. Across the whole study: Donors in the United States, Italy and Spain gave samples during acute or convalescent COVID-19. Sample material is recorded as cDNA or gDNA derived from T cells, B-cell-depleted T cells, or PBMCs.

The CDR3 loop spans 14 amino acids. Germline V gene sequence: CDR1 GTSNPN, CDR2 SVGIG (reference sequence). Participants' reported clinical history set cohort assignment. The method was immunoSEQ multiplex PCR; TCRdb's version includes in-frame clones alone and lacks a portion of them. The sample has about 320,000 clones, roughly nine tenths seen once. The receptor's source is a man in his sixties who had recovered from COVID-19. The sample consisted of PBMCs or T cells enriched from blood (not recorded which). The chain is built from TRBV30 and TRBJ1-6; D is perhaps TRBD1 (6 bases). The CDR3, as DNA: TGTGCTTTATCCCGCGCGGGGGGCGCGACACCCCTCCACTTT. Protein: CALSRAGGATPLHF.